These 24 T cell receptor beta chains came from one sample sequenced in a study of monozygotic twins with inflammatory bowel disease. TCRdb reprocessed the 5' RACE reads and stores each CDR3 protein as one record, lacking DNA. There are about 380,000 distinct CDR3 sequences in the sample, with just over 2.5% held by the top ten. Sequences were obtained from blood. These receptors all stem from a human donor with ulcerative colitis or Crohn's disease, or a healthy co-twin of an affected twin (not recorded which).

The chain joins TRBV5-1 to TRBJ2-3; TCRdb's D call of TRBD2 is untestable without DNA. The CDR3 is 15 residues long. Per germline, CDR1 SGHRS and CDR2 YFSETQ. The CDR3: CASSPRTSGEGTQYF.

J is TRBJ2-3 and V is TRBV9; TCRdb returns TRBD2, unconfirmable since there is no DNA. Germline CDR1 reads SGDLS; CDR2 reads YYNGEE. This CDR3 has 16 residues. This CDR3 is CASSVGPSVSTDTQYF.

The rearrangement uses TRBV27 and TRBJ2-7; TCRdb's D gene call, TRBD1, goes unchecked for lack of DNA. Per the germline V gene, CDR1 is MNHEY and CDR2 is SMNVEV (reference sequence). This CDR3 is 18 amino acids long. The CDR3 is CASSLRLPGQDLPYEQYF.

This chain connects TRBV12-3 or TRBV12-4 to TRBJ1-2; TCRdb's D call of TRBD1 is untestable without DNA. The CDR3 is made up of 15 amino acids. The CDR3 loop reads CASMWGGASDYGYTF.

The chain recombines TRBV6-2 or TRBV6-3 with TRBJ1-1; as DNA is missing, the TRBD1 call by TCRdb cannot be tested. CDR3 length: 14 amino acids. Germline V gene data show CDR1 as MNHEY and CDR2 as SVGEGT. CDR3 amino acids: CASRPGQGNTEAFF.

The V and J genes are TRBV30 and TRBJ1-2; TCRdb picks TRBD1, but there is no DNA to check that call. In germline, CDR1 is GTSNPN, CDR2 SVGIG (reference sequence). This CDR3 is built from 15 residues. The CDR3 sequence is CAWTIATGSNYGYTF.

The rearrangement links TRBV5-1 to TRBJ2-6; TCRdb gives TRBD1 as the D gene, but with no DNA this cannot be confirmed. The CDR3 is 14 amino acids. Germline V CDR1 and CDR2: SGHRS, YFSETQ. CDR3 in amino acids: CASSPPSGANVLTF.

The rearrangement links TRBV7-9 to TRBJ2-7; the TCRdb call, TRBD1, lacks DNA for checking. CDR1 and CDR2 (germline): SEHNR, FQNEAQ (reference sequence). The CDR3 loop spans 15 amino acids. This CDR3 is CASSLGQGAEDEQYF. Full variable domain (missing parts from reference TRBV7-9 and TRBJ2-7): DTGVSQNPRHKITKRGQNVTFRCDPISEHNRLYWYRQTLGQGPEFLTYFQNEAQLEKSRLLSDRFSAERPKGSFSTLEIQRTEQGDSAMYLCASSLGQGAEDEQYFGPGTRLTVT.

The chain carries TRBV10-3 and TRBJ1-1; TCRdb designates TRBD1, a call that cannot be tested without DNA. This CDR3 is built from 15 residues. Germline CDR1 reads ENHRY; CDR2 reads SYGVKD. The CDR3 sequence is CAISEGGGVSTEAFF.

This chain joins TRBV27 and TRBJ2-1; the TRBD1 assignment by TCRdb is unverifiable without DNA. From germline, CDR1 is MNHEY and CDR2 SMNVEV (reference sequence). The CDR3 contains 15 residues. The CDR3 sequence is CASSPPRGSYNEQFF.

The chain joins TRBV20-1 to TRBJ1-1. The CDR3 loop spans 15 amino acids. Germline V lookup: CDR1 DFQATT, CDR2 SNEGSKA (reference sequence). The CDR3 spells CSARDLWAVNTEAFF.

The V gene is TRBV7-2, the J gene TRBJ2-1. This CDR3 contains 11 residues. The germline CDR1 and CDR2 sequences are SGHTA and FQGNSA. This CDR3 reads CASSFPNEQFF.

V is TRBV5-1 and J is TRBJ2-4; there is no DNA to check the TCRdb D call of TRBD1. Looked up from germline, CDR1 is SGHRS and CDR2 is YFSETQ. This CDR3 has 14 amino acids. The CDR3 protein is CASSSGQAKNIQYF. The entire variable domain, with the rest obtained from reference TRBV5-1 and TRBJ2-4, is as follows: KAGVTQTPRYLIKTRGQQVTLSCSPISGHRSVSWYQQTPGQGLQFLFEYFSETQRNKGNFPGRFSGRQFSNSRSEMNVSTLELGDSALYLCASSSGQAKNIQYFGAGTRLSVL.

This chain links TRBV7-6 with TRBJ2-7. Germline lookup yields CDR1 SGHVS and CDR2 FNYEAQ. The CDR3 sequence is 14 residues long. CDR3 sequence: CASSLAGHTYEQYF.

The rearrangement uses TRBV5-1 and TRBJ2-7; TCRdb reports TRBD1, a call that lacks DNA to check it against. The CDR3 extends over 16 amino acids. Germline CDR1 is SGHRS and CDR2 is YFSETQ. The CDR3 region is CASSLAPEQSSYEQYF.

The V gene is TRBV24-1, the J gene TRBJ2-1; TCRdb indicates TRBD1, and absent DNA this call remains unverified. Germline values: CDR1 KGHDR, CDR2 SFDVKD. The CDR3 is made up of 16 amino acids. The CDR3 sequence: CATSDSRDRSYNEQFF.

This chain connects TRBV29-1 to TRBJ2-1; as DNA is missing, the TRBD1 call by TCRdb cannot be tested. From germline, CDR1 is SQVTM and CDR2 ANQGSEA. The CDR3 runs to 14 residues. The CDR3 spells CSVEDRDGVDEQFF.

V usage is TRBV5-1 and J usage is TRBJ2-7; there is no DNA to check the TCRdb D call of TRBD1. The CDR3 has 15 residues. CDR1 SGHRS and CDR2 YFSETQ come from the germline V gene. The CDR3 region is CASTDVGEQFYEQYF.

The chain carries TRBV18 and TRBJ2-4. CDR1 and CDR2 from the germline V gene are KGHSH and LQKENI. The CDR3 totals 16 residues. The CDR3 spells CASSPGRFIAKNIQYF.

The V gene is TRBV18, the J gene TRBJ1-5. This CDR3 contains 13 residues. CDR1 KGHSH and CDR2 LQKENI come from the germline V gene. CDR3 region: CASSSQANQPQHF.

This chain links TRBV12-3 or TRBV12-4 with TRBJ1-6; TCRdb outputs TRBD1, but without DNA this stays unchecked. The CDR3 is 17 amino acids. Here the CDR3 reads CASSSTIGGGYNSPLHF.

The chain joins TRBV5-1 to TRBJ2-1; absent DNA, TCRdb's TRBD1 call cannot be checked. Per the germline V gene, CDR1 is SGHRS and CDR2 is YFSETQ. The CDR3 contains 15 residues. CDR3 amino acids: CASSFRGSPYNEQFF.

The chain joins TRBV11-2 to TRBJ1-3; TCRdb picks TRBD1, but there is no DNA to check that call. The CDR3 sequence is 16 residues long. Germline CDR1 is SGHAT and CDR2 is FQNNGV. CDR3 residues: CASSPWTGGKGNTIYF.

The genes are TRBV20-1 and TRBJ2-5; TCRdb selects TRBD1, and the lack of DNA leaves this call unchecked. In germline, CDR1 is DFQATT, CDR2 SNEGSKA (reference sequence). The CDR3 loop spans 14 amino acids. CDR3 region: CSATFPGGQETQYF.